This T cell receptor (beta chain) stems from a study of shared clonotypes between healthy human individuals. This CDR3 is built from 19 residues. As to this clone: Antigen: not known.

Broader study findings: In general, naive subsets displayed greater estimated richness than memory subsets did.

Repertoires were generated with immunoSEQ multiplex PCR, while TCRdb's copy carries only in-frame clones and drops some. The data show more than 600,000 clones, with 92% seen just once and 20% to 25% held by the top ten. Positive CCR7 selection of CD45RO-negative cells yielded the naive CD8 cells, and terminally differentiated effector memory CD45RA+ cells were excluded. This chain joins TRBV21-1 and TRBJ2-1; no check of the table's D call, TRBD1, against the DNA was made. TRBV21-1 is noted as a pseudogene. The receptor comes from a man between 25 and 39 years old in good health. Source material: naive CD8+ T cells sorted from blood. The CDR3 loop is CASIRAQGAGGSSYNEQFF. CDR3 sequence (DNA): TGTGCCAGCATCCGAGCCCAGGGGGCGGGTGGTTCCTCCTACAATGAGCAGTTCTTC.